This T cell receptor beta chain stems from a study of blood T cell repertoires in COVID-19. Study information: Acute and convalescent COVID-19 specimens originated in the United States, Italy and Spain.

In the original processing: Reference gene primer amplification in the assay estimated nucleated cell counts. The protocol was immunoSEQ multiplex PCR, while the TCRdb copy is restricted to in-frame clones and leaves out a portion. V, J and clone size derive from that table, while D and trimming were established from the DNA sequence. The table shows about 170,000 clones, with around 81% occurring only once. The CDR3 length is 13 residues. Sequencing was done on a sample of peripheral blood. The J gene is TRBJ1-6, the V gene TRBV1; TRBD1, as called in the table, went unchecked against the DNA. TRBV1 is noted as a pseudogene. The receptor comes from a woman aged 80 or over with COVID-19, enrolled during active disease. The CDR3 bases are TGCACCAGCGCGGTACAGGGAAGTTCACCCCTCCACTTT. Translating gives CTSAVQGSSPLHF.